This TCR beta chain comes out of a study of OX40 agonist ivuxolimab in advanced cancers. General study points: Some of the nonresponding patients also showed low levels of normalized T-cell clonal expansion. Clonal expansion in partial responders at 0.1-3.0 mg/kg ranked among the lowest. At doses 0.1 to 3.0 mg/kg, CD4+ and CD8+ clones expanded.

Autoimmune disease history or systemic immunosuppression meant exclusion. On this clone itself: The antigen remains undetermined.

Only in-frame clones appear in the TCRdb table, and some are missing; sequencing was by immunoSEQ multiplex PCR. The profile shows 55,000 to 80,000 clones, around 82% of them singletons. Looked up from germline, CDR1 is SGDLS and CDR2 is YYNGEE. V was cut by 4 bases and J by 0 bases, with 8 bases left in between. The CDR3 has 13 residues. The clonotype comes from an adult with an advanced solid tumor such as melanoma, head and neck, liver or kidney cancer. The rearrangement uses TRBV9 and TRBJ2-7; D is undetermined. The sample here was CD4+ or CD8+ T cells sorted from blood, taken in a trial of the OX40 agonist ivuxolimab. The chain's CDR3 is CASSLSSSYEQYF. In nucleotides, the CDR3 is TGTGCCAGCAGCCTCTCAAGCTCCTACGAGCAGTACTTC.